This T cell receptor beta chain was recorded in a study of human T cells and chemical hapten exposure. Study information: While the approximately 22-week study was under way, patients received diphenylcyclopropenone on the scalp every week. General study findings and limits: Controls had significantly fewer large CDR3 similarity clusters than were formed by expanded TCRs. After DPC sensitization, TCRs above 1 in 1000 frequency showed no change.

Described time point: patch test 3, about 24 weeks after DPC sensitization. Treatment meaning: therapeutic diphenylcyclopropenone sensitization with weekly scalp DPC. The CDR3 contains 15 residues. Trimming left V 4 bases short and J 0 bases short, with 7 bases between. CDR1 is LGHNA and CDR2 is YNFKEQ in the germline V gene. The library gave individual cDNA molecules unique molecular identifiers. In TCRdb, the RACE reads were re-called with MiXCR into one record per CDR3 protein. The profile shows 190,000 or so distinct CDR3 sequences, roughly a quarter of them singletons. Comments on this clonotype: Antigen: not known.

The source was whole blood, collected in connection with sensitization to the hapten diphenylcyclopropenone (DPC). This receptor was taken from a woman between 40 and 50 years old with alopecia areata. Some clones in this sample may be carry-over from other donors' samples. The chain couples TRBV4-2 to TRBJ2-6, with D uncertain. The DNA for the CDR3 is TGTGCCAGCAGCCCCAGTATCTCTGGGGCCAACGTCCTGACTTTC. It encodes CASSPSISGANVLTF.